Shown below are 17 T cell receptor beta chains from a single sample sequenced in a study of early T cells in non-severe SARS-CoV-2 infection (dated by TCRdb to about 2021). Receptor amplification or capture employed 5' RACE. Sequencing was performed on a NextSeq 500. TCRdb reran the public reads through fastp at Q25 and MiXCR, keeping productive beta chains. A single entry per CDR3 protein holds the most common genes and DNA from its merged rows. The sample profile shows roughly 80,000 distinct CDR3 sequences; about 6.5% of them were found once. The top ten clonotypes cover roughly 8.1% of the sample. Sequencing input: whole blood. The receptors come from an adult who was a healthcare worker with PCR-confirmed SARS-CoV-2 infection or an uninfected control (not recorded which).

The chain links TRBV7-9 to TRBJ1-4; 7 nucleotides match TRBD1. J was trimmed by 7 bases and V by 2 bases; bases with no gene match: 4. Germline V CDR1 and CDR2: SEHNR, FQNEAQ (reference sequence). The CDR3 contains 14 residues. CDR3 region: CASSLRQGSEKLFF. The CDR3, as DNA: TGTGCCAGCAGCTTAAGACAGGGAAGTGAAAAACTGTTTTTT. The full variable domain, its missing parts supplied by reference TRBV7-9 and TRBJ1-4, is DTGVSQNPRHKITKRGQNVTFRCDPISEHNRLYWYRQTLGQGPEFLTYFQNEAQLEKSRLLSDRFSAERPKGSFSTLEIQRTEQGDSAMYLCASSLRQGSEKLFFGSGTQLSVL.

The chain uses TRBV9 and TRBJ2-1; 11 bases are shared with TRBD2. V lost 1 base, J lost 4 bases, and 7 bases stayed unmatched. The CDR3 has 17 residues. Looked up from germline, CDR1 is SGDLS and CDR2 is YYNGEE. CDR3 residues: CASSVRVGTSGYNEQFF. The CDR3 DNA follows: TGTGCCAGCAGCGTAAGAGTAGGGACTAGCGGATACAATGAGCAGTTCTTC.

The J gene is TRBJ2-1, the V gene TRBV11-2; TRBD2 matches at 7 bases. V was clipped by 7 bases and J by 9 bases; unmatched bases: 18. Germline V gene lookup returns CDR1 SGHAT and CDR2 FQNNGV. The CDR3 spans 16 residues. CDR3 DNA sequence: TGTGCCAGCACTGGTACCGGGGGACTACAAAGTGGTGAGCAGTTCTTC. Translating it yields CASTGTGGLQSGEQFF.

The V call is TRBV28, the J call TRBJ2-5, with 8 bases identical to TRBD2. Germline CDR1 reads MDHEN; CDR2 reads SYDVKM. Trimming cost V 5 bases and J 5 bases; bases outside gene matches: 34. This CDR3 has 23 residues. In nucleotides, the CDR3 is TGTGCCAGCAGTCCCGTTGCGGCGGGAGGACACGCCGACGTCCCGGCAGATTGGGAGACCCAGTACTTC. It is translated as CASSPVAAGGHADVPADWETQYF.

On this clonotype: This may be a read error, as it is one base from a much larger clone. The CDR3 sequence: CSARGASDTGELFF. The DNA of the CDR3 is TGCAGTGCTAGAGGGGCTAGCGACACCGGGGAGCTGTTTTTT. This chain connects TRBV20-1 to TRBJ2-2, with a tentative D call TRBD2 (6 bases). The CDR3 is made up of 14 amino acids. Looked up from germline, CDR1 is DFQATT and CDR2 is SNEGSKA (reference sequence). V was clipped by 1 base and J by 3 bases, with 9 bases between them.

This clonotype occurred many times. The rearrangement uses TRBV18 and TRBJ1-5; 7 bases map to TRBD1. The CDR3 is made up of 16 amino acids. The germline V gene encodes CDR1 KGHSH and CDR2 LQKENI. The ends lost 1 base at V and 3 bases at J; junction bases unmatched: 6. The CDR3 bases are TGTGCCAGCTCACCACTCCCGACAGGGAACAATCAGCCCCAGCATTTT. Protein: CASSPLPTGNNQPQHF.

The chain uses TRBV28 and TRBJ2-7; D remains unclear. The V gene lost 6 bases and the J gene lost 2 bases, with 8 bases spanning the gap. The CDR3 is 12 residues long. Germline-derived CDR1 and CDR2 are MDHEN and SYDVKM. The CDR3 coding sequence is TGTGCCAGCAGCCAGAGGACCTACGAGCAGTACTTC. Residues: CASSQRTYEQYF.

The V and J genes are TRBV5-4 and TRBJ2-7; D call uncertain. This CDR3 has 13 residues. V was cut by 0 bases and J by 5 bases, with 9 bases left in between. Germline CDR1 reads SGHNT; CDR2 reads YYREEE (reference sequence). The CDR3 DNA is TGTGCCAGCAGCTTGGAAAGGGTGGACGAGCAGTACTTC. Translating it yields CASSLERVDEQYF.

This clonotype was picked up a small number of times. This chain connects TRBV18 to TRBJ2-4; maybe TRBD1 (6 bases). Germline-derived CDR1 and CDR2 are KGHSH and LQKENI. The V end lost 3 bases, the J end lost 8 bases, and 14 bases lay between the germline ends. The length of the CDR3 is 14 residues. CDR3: CASSPSNRADIQYF. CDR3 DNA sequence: TGTGCCAGCTCACCCTCAAACAGGGCGGACATTCAGTACTTC.

CDR3 in amino acids: CASSQNDVGETQYF. DNA of the CDR3: TGCGCCAGCAGCCAAAACGACGTTGGGGAGACCCAGTACTTC. The V gene is TRBV4-1, the J gene TRBJ2-5; D gene ambiguous. In germline, CDR1 is MGHRA, CDR2 YSYEKL. The V end was cut by 2 bases, the J end by 5 bases, with 12 bases between. CDR3 length: 14 amino acids.

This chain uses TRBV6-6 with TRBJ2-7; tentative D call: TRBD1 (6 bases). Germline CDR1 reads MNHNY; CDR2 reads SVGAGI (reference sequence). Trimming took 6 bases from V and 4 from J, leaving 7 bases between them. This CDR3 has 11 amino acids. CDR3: CASRQGYEQYF. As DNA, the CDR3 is TGTGCCAGCAGACAGGGTTACGAGCAGTACTTC.

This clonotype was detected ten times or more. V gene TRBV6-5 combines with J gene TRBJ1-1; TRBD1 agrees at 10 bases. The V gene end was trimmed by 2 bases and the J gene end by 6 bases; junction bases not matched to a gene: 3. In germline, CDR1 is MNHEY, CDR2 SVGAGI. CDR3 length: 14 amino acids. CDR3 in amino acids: CASSYTGQGAEAFF. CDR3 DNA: TGTGCCAGCAGTTACACCGGACAGGGGGCTGAAGCTTTCTTT.

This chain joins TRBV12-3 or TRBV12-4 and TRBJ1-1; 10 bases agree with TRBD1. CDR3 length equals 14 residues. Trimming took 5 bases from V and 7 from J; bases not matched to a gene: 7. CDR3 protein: CASSLGTGANEAFF. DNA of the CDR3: TGTGCCAGCAGTCTCGGGACAGGGGCTAATGAAGCTTTCTTT.

For the CDR3, the DNA is TGTGCCAGCAGCCCCGTTGGAGGGGCCTATGGCTACACCTTC. Its translation is CASSPVGGAYGYTF. The J gene is TRBJ1-2, the V gene TRBV6-5; TRBD1 is a possible D gene (5 bases). V lost 6 bases, J lost 4 bases, and 15 bases lay in between. This CDR3 comprises 14 residues. Per the germline V gene, CDR1 is MNHEY and CDR2 is SVGAGI.

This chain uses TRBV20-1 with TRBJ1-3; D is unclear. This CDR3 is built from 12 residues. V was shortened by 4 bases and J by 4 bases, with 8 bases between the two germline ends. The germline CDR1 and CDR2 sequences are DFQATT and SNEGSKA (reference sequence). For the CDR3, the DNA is TGCAGTGCTAAGACCGGGGGAAACACCATATATTTT. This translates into CSAKTGGNTIYF.

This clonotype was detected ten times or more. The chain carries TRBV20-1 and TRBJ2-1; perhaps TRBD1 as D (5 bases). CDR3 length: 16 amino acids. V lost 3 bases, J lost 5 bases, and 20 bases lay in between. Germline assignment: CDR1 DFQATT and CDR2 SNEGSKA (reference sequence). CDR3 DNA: TGCAGTGCTAGTCTGGGTTCCCGGAGACAGCACAATGAGCAGTTCTTC. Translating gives CSASLGSRRQHNEQFF.

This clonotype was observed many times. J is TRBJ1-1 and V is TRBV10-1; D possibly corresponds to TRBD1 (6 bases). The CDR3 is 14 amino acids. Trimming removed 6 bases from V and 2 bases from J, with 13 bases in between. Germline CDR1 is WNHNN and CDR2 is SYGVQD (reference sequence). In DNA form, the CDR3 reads TGCGCCAGCAGGGGATCGGGGGCTAACACTGAAGCTTTCTTT. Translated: CASRGSGANTEAFF.